This entry describes one T cell receptor beta chain. What it recognizes is unknown. Gene names and germline match the mouse. Read coverage stops 4 residues before the CDR3 terminus; the germline J gene supplies the remainder. At the DNA level, this CDR3 is encoded by other sequences in the same sample as well. This sample was taken from a study of CD8+ T cells in alopecia areata. It was with CD4, CD8alpha, NKG2D, NKG2ACE and other markers that pooled cutaneous lymph node cells were sorted. Study-wide results and limits: In patients, TCRs were shared less clearly than in mice, and HLA may possibly be involved.

RNA was isolated and reverse transcribed to cDNA, the sequencing template. TCRdb's table, derived via immunoSEQ multiplex PCR, lists solely in-frame clones and lacks some. The data show around 290,000 clones, with none appearing a single time. The germline CDR1 and CDR2 sequences are NSHNY and SYGAGN. Trimming removed 5 bases from V and 3 bases from J; junction bases left unmatched: 3. CDR3 length: 13 residues. The origin of this receptor is a C3H/HeJ mouse with alopecia areata. MHC haplotype of the mouse line: H2-k. This rearrangement joins TRBV13-1 to TRBJ2-7; 9 bases fit TRBD2. Specimen: CD4+ T cells sorted from a lymph node. The sequenced part of the CDR3 DNA is TGTGCCAGCAGCCCGACTGGGGGCTAT. Protein sequence: CASSPTGGY. The entire CDR3 protein reads CASSPTGGYEQYF.